This is a list of T cell receptor beta chains from one sample in a study of blood T cells in healthy people across ages. Using its own MiXCR run on the 5' RACE reads, TCRdb lists one record per CDR3 protein. Among 660,000 or so distinct CDR3 sequences listed, approximately 59% were seen once. Specimen: blood. The receptor set was obtained from a man in his sixties in good health. Each CDR3 is given with its conserved first and last residue. A D gene is named only where the DNA matches it firmly. Not all rows give a size; the values are once, few, many and, for expanded clones, a class.

D	size	V	J	DNA	CDR3
-	-	TRBV29-1	TRBJ2-7	TGCAGCGTTGTTCGGACGGCATCCGCCTACGAGCAGTACTTC	CSVVRTASAYEQYF
-	-	TRBV5-1	TRBJ2-2	TGCGCCAGCAGCTTTCTCAGGGGAGGGAACACCGGGGAGCTGTTTTTT	CASSFLRGGNTGELFF
TRBD2	-	TRBV3-1	TRBJ2-7	TGTGCCAGCAGCCAAGTGGGAGCGGGGGGGTTCGAGCAGTACTTC	CASSQVGAGGFEQYF
-	-	TRBV29-1	TRBJ1-5	TGCAGCGTGGGCGGTCGGGACGGTCAGCCCCAGCATTTT	CSVGGRDGQPQHF
TRBD2	-	TRBV7-2	TRBJ2-4	TGTGCCAGCAGCGACGGGGGGGCAGCCAAAAACATTCAGTACTTC	CASSDGGAAKNIQYF
-	-	TRBV28	TRBJ2-7	TGTGCCAGCAGGAGCGGTACGGGCCACGAGCAGTACTTC	CASRSGTGHEQYF
-	-	TRBV5-6	TRBJ1-5	TGTGCCAGCAGCCACGCGGGGGGCAATCAGCCCCAGCATTTT	CASSHAGGNQPQHF
TRBD2	-	TRBV25-1	TRBJ2-2	TGTGCCAGCAGTGCACTAGCGGGGGTTAGCACCGGGGAGCTGTTTTTT	CASSALAGVSTGELFF
-	many	TRBV29-1	TRBJ2-1	TGCAGCGTTGAATTGCGGGACAATGAGCAGTTCTTC	CSVELRDNEQFF
TRBD2	few	TRBV7-2	TRBJ2-1	TGTGCCAGCAGCTTAACGGTTAGCGGGGGGGCCTCTAATGAGCAGTTCTTC	CASSLTVSGGASNEQFF
TRBD2	-	TRBV4-1	TRBJ2-1	TGCGCCAGCAGCCCCACGGGGGCTAGCGGGGGCTACAATGAGCAGTTCTTC	CASSPTGASGGYNEQFF
TRBD1	-	TRBV12-3/TRBV12-4	TRBJ2-1	TGTGCCAGCAGTTTTAAGGGGGCCAGCCCCTACAATGAGCAGTTCTTC	CASSFKGASPYNEQFF
TRBD1	-	TRBV20-1	TRBJ2-7	TGCAGTGCCCCGACCCCCCGGGACAGGGTATACGAGCAGTACTTC	CSAPTPRDRVYEQYF
TRBD2	-	TRBV4-2	TRBJ2-7	TGTGCCAGCAGCCATGCTAGGAGCGGGGGGTCCTACGAGCAGTACTTC	CASSHARSGGSYEQYF
TRBD2	-	TRBV6-1	TRBJ2-5	TGTGCCAGCAGTCCAATAGGACTAGCGGGGGCAACCCAGTACTTC	CASSPIGLAGATQYF
-	once	TRBV29-1	TRBJ2-6	TGCAGCGTTGAAGACGGAGTCGTCGGGGCTGGGGCCAACGTCCTGACTTTC	CSVEDGVVGAGANVLTF
TRBD1	-	TRBV5-1	TRBJ2-7	TGCGCCAGCAGCTTGGGGTGGGGACAGAGCTCCTACGAGCAGTACTTC	CASSLGWGQSSYEQYF
-	-	TRBV28	TRBJ2-7	TGTGCCAGCAGTGTACAGCCGAAAACCTACGAGCAGTACTTC	CASSVQPKTYEQYF
-	-	TRBV28	TRBJ2-5	TGTGCCAGCAGCCGCTATCGGGGGCCGGTCGCCCAGTACTTC	CASSRYRGPVAQYF
-	-	TRBV20-1	TRBJ2-7	TGCAGTGCTAGAACAGTTTCCTACGAGCAGTACTTC	CSARTVSYEQYF
-	once	TRBV2	TRBJ2-3	TGTGCCAGCAGTGACGGACGGACTTCCATCTACACAGATACGCAGTATTTT	CASSDGRTSIYTDTQYF
-	-	TRBV11-2	TRBJ2-3	TGTGCCGGCAGCTTAGAGAGACCAGATACGCAGTATTTT	CAGSLERPDTQYF
-	many	TRBV29-1	TRBJ2-3	TGCAGCGTTCCCTCGGGGATGGGCACAGATACGCAGTATTTT	CSVPSGMGTDTQYF
TRBD1	few	TRBV5-1	TRBJ2-5	TGCGCCAGCAGCTTTGGACAGGACCAAGAGACCCAGTACTTC	CASSFGQDQETQYF
-	many	TRBV4-1	TRBJ1-1	TGCGCCAGCAGCCAAGAAGCCCCACAGGCCGGAGGCGGTGAAGCTTTCTTT	CASSQEAPQAGGGEAFF
-	-	TRBV4-2	TRBJ1-4	TGTGCCAGCAGCCACGGTGCAACTAATGAAAAACTGTTTTTT	CASSHGATNEKLFF